These 30 T cell receptor beta chains originate from one sample sequenced in a study of T cells in Graves' hyperthyroidism and ophthalmopathy. Authors of the study amplified TCR beta CDR3 regions from RNA transcripts. The HTBI set primed first-round TCR CDR3 RT-PCR. TCRdb independently ran MiXCR on the multiplex PCR reads; one entry per CDR3 protein. Of approximately 510,000 distinct CDR3 sequences in the sample, around 21% were seen once. The sample comprised blood. The receptors shown here come from a man younger than 35 with Graves' hyperthyroidism.

This clonotype was seen many times. J is TRBJ2-5 and V is TRBV10-3; 7 nucleotides align to TRBD1. This CDR3 contains 15 residues. The J segment lost 5 bases and the V segment lost 2 bases, leaving 8 bases of the junction unmatched. Germline V gene sequence: CDR1 ENHRY, CDR2 SYGVKD. The CDR3 is CAISEADRTLETQYF. CDR3 in DNA: TGTGCCATCAGTGAGGCGGACAGGACATTGGAGACCCAGTACTTC.

This clonotype was seen many times. The CDR3 here is CASSSYGTEAFF. The CDR3, as DNA: TGCGCCAGCAGTTCTTACGGCACTGAAGCTTTCTTT. The V and J genes are TRBV5-1 and TRBJ1-1; D ambiguous. Germline assignment: CDR1 SGHRS and CDR2 YFSETQ. CDR3 length: 12 amino acids. The V end was cut by 5 bases, the J end by 4 bases, with 9 bases between.

V is TRBV29-1 and J is TRBJ1-1; the D gene is possibly TRBD1 (5 bases). V gave up 6 bases and J gave up 4 bases, with 15 bases separating them. CDR3 length: 13 residues. Germline CDR1 SQVTM, CDR2 ANQGSEA. The CDR3 nucleotides are TGCAGCGTCCTTGGAGGAGGGGCCACTGAAGCTTTCTTT. Translated: CSVLGGGATEAFF.

Notes on this clonotype: One junction end disagrees with the germline gene, perhaps due to a read error. This rearrangement joins TRBV28 to TRBJ2-5, with D unresolved. This CDR3 spans 14 amino acids. Germline V gene sequence: CDR1 MDHEN, CDR2 SYDVKM. The CDR3 DNA is TGTGCCAGCACCCCGGTGAGGTTAAGAGAGGCCCAGTACTTC. It encodes CASTPVRLREAQYF.

The rearrangement links TRBV12-3 or TRBV12-4 to TRBJ1-2; D remains ambiguous. The CDR3 sequence is 12 residues long. The ends were cut back, 2 bases at V and 8 bases at J, with 9 bases in the middle. The CDR3 nucleotides read TGTGCCAGCAGTTTATCCAACGGCGGCTACACCTTC. Residues: CASSLSNGGYTF.

The chain couples TRBV18 to TRBJ1-1; tentatively, D is TRBD1 (6 bases). Germline-derived CDR1 and CDR2 are KGHSH and LQKENI. The CDR3 runs to 15 residues. Trimming shortened V by 3 bases and J by 4 bases, and 15 bases separated the two germline ends. CDR3 nucleotide sequence: TGTGCCAGCTCACCCGGGTGGTGGGGGCGCACTGAAGCTTTCTTT. Its translation: CASSPGWWGRTEAFF.

At least ten counts were recorded for this clonotype. The rearrangement joins TRBV12-3 or TRBV12-4 to TRBJ2-5; D perhaps matches TRBD1 (6 bases). The CDR3 is made up of 15 amino acids. Trimming shortened V by 5 bases and J by 4 bases, and 17 bases separated the two germline ends. CDR3 sequence (DNA): TGTGCCAGCAGTCGCTACCTACAGGGCTCAGAGACCCAGTACTTC. Amino acid sequence: CASSRYLQGSETQYF.

As for this clonotype: Its ends do not fully match the called genes, so a read error is possible. The chain couples TRBV15 to TRBJ2-7; possible D gene TRBD1, 6 bases. Per the germline V gene, CDR1 is LNHNV and CDR2 is YYDKDF (reference sequence). This CDR3 spans 12 amino acids. CDR3 sequence (DNA): TGTGCTAGAGGAAAGGGGACCGGGACACACAGTTTC. Amino acids: CARGKGTGTHSF.

The rearrangement links TRBV3-1 to TRBJ2-5; D is uncertain. Germline V gene sequence: CDR1 LGHDT, CDR2 YNNKEL (reference sequence). Trimming took off 2 bases at V and 3 bases at J, with 7 bases between the two ends. The length of the CDR3 is 13 residues. In DNA, the CDR3 is TGTGCCAGCAGCCAAATGACGGAAGAGACCCAGTACTTC. Translated, it gives CASSQMTEETQYF.

This clonotype was observed at least ten times. The chain carries TRBV7-6 and TRBJ2-2; the D gene is possibly TRBD1 (7 bases). CDR1 SGHVS and CDR2 FNYEAQ come from the germline V gene. V was cut by 4 bases and J by 9 bases, with 12 bases left in between. This CDR3 is 13 amino acids long. CDR3 nucleotides: TGTGCCAGCAGCTCAGGGGGGCTAAGGGAGCTGTTTTTT. Translating it yields CASSSGGLRELFF. The variable domain in full, with the rest retrieved from reference TRBV7-6 and TRBJ2-2, is GAGVSQSPRYKVTKRGQDVALRCDPISGHVSLYWYRQALGQGPEFLTYFNYEAQQDKSGLPNDRFSAERPEGSISTLTIQRTEQRDSAMYRCASSSGGLRELFFGEGSRLTVL.

Comments on this clonotype: One end of the junction varies from germline; a read error may be responsible. The genes are TRBV6-5 and TRBJ1-1; D not resolved. Germline-derived CDR1 and CDR2 are MNHEY and SVGAGI. This CDR3 has 13 residues. CDR3 region: CASSYSGNTEALF. The CDR3 nucleotides read TGTGCCAGCAGTTACTCAGGGAACACTGAAGCTCTCTTT.

Of note for this clonotype: Mismatch with germline at one junction end may stem from a read error. The genes are TRBV6-1 and TRBJ1-2; D is ambiguous. Germline V gene sequence: CDR1 MNHNS, CDR2 SASEGT. The CDR3 loop spans 11 amino acids. The CDR3 is CASITEHGYTF. CDR3 nucleotide sequence: TGTGCCAGCATAACGGAGCATGGTTACACCTTC.

In the case of this clonotype: A much larger clone sits a single nucleotide away, making a read error possible. The chain is built from TRBV29-1 and TRBJ1-2, with D maybe TRBD1 (5 bases). The CDR3 runs to 12 residues. CDR1 SQVTM and CDR2 ANQGSEA come from the germline V gene. The CDR3 nucleotides read TGCAGCGTTGCAGGGACCCACTATGGCTACATCTTC. Amino acids: CSVAGTHYGYIF.

Turning to this clonotype: A clone one base away is much larger, so this may be a read error. CDR3 sequence reads: CSARDVQGAKETRYF. CDR3 sequence (DNA): TGCAGTGCTAGAGATGTACAGGGGGCGAAGGAGACCCGGTACTTC. This rearrangement joins TRBV20-1 to TRBJ2-5; TRBD1 matches at 9 bases. This CDR3 comprises 15 residues. Germline V gene data show CDR1 as DFQATT and CDR2 as SNEGSKA (reference sequence).

Ten or more counts support this clonotype. The CDR3 protein is CATSRDRVDTGELFF. The CDR3 DNA is TGTGCCACCAGCCGCGACAGGGTGGACACCGGGGAGCTGTTTTTT. The J gene is TRBJ2-2, the V gene TRBV15, with TRBD1 matching 7 bases. This CDR3 comprises 15 residues. CDR1 is LNHNV and CDR2 is YYDKDF in the germline V gene (reference sequence). J lost 3 bases, V lost 5 bases, and 6 bases had no gene match.

In its sample, this clonotype was seen many times. The chain couples TRBV20-1 to TRBJ1-2, with D tentatively TRBD1 (6 bases). The CDR3 runs to 12 residues. Per the germline V gene, CDR1 is DFQATT and CDR2 is SNEGSKA (reference sequence). V was shortened by 4 bases and J by 2 bases, with 8 bases between the two germline ends. The CDR3 region has the DNA TGCAGTGCTAACAGGGCCAACTATGGCTACACCTTC. Translation gives CSANRANYGYTF.

This clonotype was seen at least ten times. The chain is built from TRBV12-3 or TRBV12-4 and TRBJ2-2; D is possibly TRBD1 (6 bases). The CDR3 totals 16 residues. V lost 3 bases, J lost 2 bases, and 13 bases lay in between. Here the CDR3 DNA reads TGTGCCAGCAGTTTTAGAGGGGGACCTAACACCGGGGAGCTGTTTTTT. This encodes CASSFRGGPNTGELFF.

In this sample, this clonotype turned up a few times. The genes are TRBV11-1 and TRBJ2-7, with 11 bases lining up with TRBD2. The V gene's germline CDR1 is SGHAT and CDR2 FQDESV (reference sequence). The CDR3 consists of 16 residues. V lost 5 bases, J lost 1 base, and 7 bases stayed unmatched. The CDR3 loop is CASSPPSGGTSYEQYF. The CDR3 nucleotides read TGTGCCAGCAGCCCCCCTAGCGGGGGGACATCCTACGAGCAGTACTTC. Variable domain in full (rest from reference TRBV11-1 and TRBJ2-7): EAEVAQSPRYKITEKSQAVAFWCDPISGHATLYWYRQILGQGPELLVQFQDESVVDDSQLPKDRFSAERLKGVDSTLKIQPAELGDSAMYLCASSPPSGGTSYEQYFGPGTRLTVT.

At least ten counts were recorded for this clonotype. The junction does not match germline at one end; this may be a read error. The chain uses TRBV11-2 and TRBJ2-7; D unclear. CDR3 length: 12 amino acids. Germline lookup yields CDR1 SGHAT and CDR2 FQNNGV. The CDR3, as DNA: TGTGCCAGCAGTTTAGTTAGCTACGAGCAGTACTTC. It translates to CASSLVSYEQYF.

This clonotype was seen ten or more times. The chain combines TRBV10-1 with TRBJ1-1, with a weak D call TRBD1 (5 bases). Trimming took 7 bases from V and 6 from J, leaving 21 bases between them. Germline CDR1 is WNHNN and CDR2 is SYGVQD (reference sequence). The CDR3 contains 15 residues. CDR3 DNA sequence: TGCGCCAGCATGACTCGACAGAAGAAGGACGCTGAAGCTTTCTTT. Translated, it gives CASMTRQKKDAEAFF.

The table lists this clonotype with many counts. The chain combines TRBV27 with TRBJ1-1; tentative D call: TRBD1 (6 bases). V was shortened by 2 bases and J by 0 bases, with 16 bases between the two germline ends. Germline CDR1 MNHEY, CDR2 SMNVEV (reference sequence). This CDR3 comprises 17 residues. The DNA of the CDR3 is TGTGCCAGCAGTTTAAAACCTTACGGACAGATGAACACTGAAGCTTTCTTT. Translation: CASSLKPYGQMNTEAFF.

This clonotype has a count of ten or more. The chain recombines TRBV6-4 with TRBJ2-2; weak D call: TRBD1 (7 bases). The ends were cut back, 8 bases at V and 0 bases at J, with 19 bases in the middle. The CDR3 extends over 17 amino acids. CDR1 is MRHNA and CDR2 is SNTAGT in the germline V gene. Here the CDR3 reads CASRWEAGGTNTGELFF. For the CDR3, the DNA is TGTGCCAGCCGCTGGGAAGCAGGGGGGACGAACACCGGGGAGCTGTTTTTT.

The sample holds many counts of this clonotype. J is TRBJ1-1 and V is TRBV7-8; D is unclear. The length of the CDR3 is 15 residues. In germline, CDR1 is SGHVS, CDR2 FQNEAQ. The V and J ends lost 3 bases and 1 base respectively, with 12 bases between them. CDR3 in amino acids: CASSFGLAGNTEAFF. CDR3 DNA sequence: TGTGCCAGCAGCTTTGGTTTGGCAGGGAACACTGAAGCTTTCTTT.

In nucleotides, the CDR3 is TGTGCCAGCAGCTTAGCGTCCGGGGGTCGGCAGCCCCAGCATTTT. Protein product: CASSLASGGRQPQHF. This sequence joins TRBV7-2 and TRBJ1-5; the D gene is possibly TRBD1 (5 bases). The ends were cut back, 0 bases at V and 7 bases at J, with 13 bases in the middle. Germline loops: CDR1 SGHTA, CDR2 FQGNSA. The CDR3 totals 15 residues. Looking up the rest from reference TRBV7-2 and TRBJ1-5 gives the full variable domain: GAGVSQSPSNKVTEKGKDVELRCDPISGHTALYWYRQSLGQGLEFLIYFQGNSAPDKSGLPSDRFSAERTGGSVSTLTIQRTQQEDSAVYLCASSLASGGRQPQHFGDGTRLSIL.

CDR3 residues: CASSPGGLAGVAKNIQYF. The CDR3 DNA follows: TGTGCCAGCAGTCCCGGGGGACTAGCGGGGGTAGCCAAAAACATTCAGTACTTC. This chain connects TRBV28 to TRBJ2-4, with 14 bases matching TRBD2. J was trimmed by 0 bases and V by 5 bases; bases with no gene match: 6. This CDR3 has 18 residues. The germline V gene has CDR1 MDHEN and CDR2 SYDVKM.

This clonotype was seen many times. This chain links TRBV11-3 with TRBJ2-7; 7 bases agree with TRBD1. The CDR3 is 14 amino acids. V lost 3 bases, J lost 3 bases, and 5 bases stayed unmatched. Germline V CDR1 and CDR2: SGHNT, YENEEA. CDR3 sequence: CASSFQRTGYEQYF. The CDR3 DNA is TGTGCCAGCAGCTTCCAACGGACAGGCTACGAGCAGTACTTC.

This clonotype was recorded many times. The chain is built from TRBV6-2 or TRBV6-3 and TRBJ2-2; 12 bases map to TRBD2. The germline V gene has CDR1 MNHEY and CDR2 SVGEGT. The CDR3 sequence is 14 residues long. J lost 6 bases, V lost 9 bases, and 5 bases had no gene match. The CDR3 region has the DNA TGTGCCAGTTCTAGCGGGGGGGCTTCCGGGGAGCTGTTTTTT. Protein sequence: CASSSGGASGELFF.

A note on this clonotype: The junction departs from the called germline gene at one end, perhaps through a read error. The V gene is TRBV11-2, the J gene TRBJ2-7; maybe TRBD1 (5 bases). Germline assignment: CDR1 SGHAT and CDR2 FQNNGV. This CDR3 is 14 amino acids long. CDR3 in amino acids: CASSFEQGSYEQCF. The DNA of the CDR3 is TGTGCCAGCAGCTTCGAGCAGGGTTCCTACGAGCAGTGCTTC.

The chain uses TRBV6-5 and TRBJ1-3, with a tentative D call TRBD1 (5 bases). The germline V gene has CDR1 MNHEY and CDR2 SVGAGI. The CDR3 has 14 amino acids. Trimming removed 3 bases from V and 8 bases from J, with 14 bases in between. CDR3: CASSYLRDGDTIYF. In nucleotides, the CDR3 is TGTGCCAGCAGTTATCTCAGGGATGGGGACACCATATATTTT.

This clonotype was detected ten times or more. V gene TRBV6-1 combines with J gene TRBJ2-7, with 7 bases matching TRBD2. This CDR3 has 13 residues. V was pared by 9 bases and J by 3 bases, with 8 bases of the junction left unmatched. CDR1 MNHNS and CDR2 SASEGT come from the germline V gene. The CDR3: CASQMGGGYEQYF. Here the CDR3 DNA reads TGTGCCAGTCAAATGGGGGGGGGCTACGAGCAGTACTTC.